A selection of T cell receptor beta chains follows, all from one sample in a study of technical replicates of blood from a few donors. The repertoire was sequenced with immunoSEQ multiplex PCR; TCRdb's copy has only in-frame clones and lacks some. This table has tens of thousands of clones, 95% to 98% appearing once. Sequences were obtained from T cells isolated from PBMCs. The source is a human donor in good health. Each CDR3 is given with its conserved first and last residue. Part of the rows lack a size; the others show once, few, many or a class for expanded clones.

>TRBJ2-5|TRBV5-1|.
CASSLLTSGQETQYF
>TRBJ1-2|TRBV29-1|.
CSATGTSNYGYTF
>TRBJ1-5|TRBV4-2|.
CASSRWEGGPGSNQPQHF
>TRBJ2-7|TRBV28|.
CASSSGTSYEQYF
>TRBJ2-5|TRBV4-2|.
CASSPGLAGGETQYF
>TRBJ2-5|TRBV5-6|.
CASSLGLAKETQYF
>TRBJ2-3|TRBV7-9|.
CASSLETDTQYF
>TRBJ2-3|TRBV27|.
CASSLLRGGRASDTQYF
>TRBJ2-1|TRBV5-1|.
CASSSERELHEQFF
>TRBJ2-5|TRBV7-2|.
CASSSQGLGQETQYF
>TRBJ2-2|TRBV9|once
CASSAGTSVTGELFF
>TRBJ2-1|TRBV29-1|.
CSVELANEQFF
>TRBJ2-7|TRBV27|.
CASFPDRTSYEQYF
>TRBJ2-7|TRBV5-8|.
CASSSGYEQYF
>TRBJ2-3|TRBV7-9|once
CASSFRGGRAGGTQYF
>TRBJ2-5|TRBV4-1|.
CASSQESLKETQYF
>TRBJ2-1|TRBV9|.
CASHPMQGDEQFF
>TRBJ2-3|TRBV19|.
CASKGQISTDTQYF
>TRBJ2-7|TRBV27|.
CASSLFTGGGSYEQYF
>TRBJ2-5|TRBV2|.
CASSEVWGVGETQYF
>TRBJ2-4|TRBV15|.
CATSIAELNIQYF
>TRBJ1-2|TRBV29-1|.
CSVYGAYGYTF
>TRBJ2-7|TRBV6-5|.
CASRLDTGGLQYF
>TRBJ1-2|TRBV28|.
CASRTTGDYGYTF
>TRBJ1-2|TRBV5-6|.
CASSPDRYYGYTF
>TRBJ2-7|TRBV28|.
CASRPPGLSSYEQYF
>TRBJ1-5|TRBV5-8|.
CASSLAGRSNQPQHF
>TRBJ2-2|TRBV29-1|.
CSVDGGANTGELFF
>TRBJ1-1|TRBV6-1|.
CASSDRNWEAFF
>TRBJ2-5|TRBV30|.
CAWSVWNGRAQTQYF
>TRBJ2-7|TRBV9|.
CASSPTGLHEQYF
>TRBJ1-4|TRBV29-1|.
CRQIFNEKLFF
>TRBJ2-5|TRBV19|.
CASRGTGEETQYF
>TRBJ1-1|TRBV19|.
CASRSSGGFTEAFF
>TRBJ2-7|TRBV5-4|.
CASSLEQGYEQYF
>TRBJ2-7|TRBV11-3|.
CASSSRGTGLDEQYF
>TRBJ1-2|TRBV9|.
CASSVGGGGYTF
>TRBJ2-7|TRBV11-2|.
CASSLSRTSGLEQYF
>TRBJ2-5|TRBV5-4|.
CASSRDSSQETQYF
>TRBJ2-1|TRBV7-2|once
CASSGQGVHYNEQFF
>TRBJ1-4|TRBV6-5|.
CASSSGNEKLFF
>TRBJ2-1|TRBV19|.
CASSIGETGTYNEQFF
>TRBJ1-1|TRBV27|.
CASSFSGVAEAFF
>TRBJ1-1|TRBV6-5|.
CASSYGQAGLNTEAFF
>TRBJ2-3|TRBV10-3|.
CAISLAGGRGTDTQYF
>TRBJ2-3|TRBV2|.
CASSEQGTDTQYF
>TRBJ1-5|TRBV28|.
CASRPGYSNQPQHF
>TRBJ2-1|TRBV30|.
CAWEVPIFYNEQFF
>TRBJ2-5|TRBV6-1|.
CASSGNTQETQYF
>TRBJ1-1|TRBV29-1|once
CSVEHTNTEAFF
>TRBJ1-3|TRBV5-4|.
CASSFDRISGNTIYF
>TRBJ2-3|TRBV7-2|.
CASSLGTSGRAKYF
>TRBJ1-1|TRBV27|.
CASSLSIRGAAEAFF